This T cell receptor (beta chain) was sequenced during a study of T cells in Graves' hyperthyroidism and ophthalmopathy. Points from the study as a whole: The majority of expanded thyroid clonotypes above 0.001 also appeared in blood.

The CDR3 has 16 residues. V dropped 0 bases and J dropped 4; count of bases not matched to a gene: 6. Germline CDR1 and CDR2: SGHRS and YFSETQ. TCR beta CDR3 sequences were amplified from RNA transcripts. The HTBI primer set was used in a first-round RT-PCR of the TCR CDR3. From the multiplex PCR reads, TCRdb called clonotypes with MiXCR, one entry per CDR3 protein. The repertoire holds a few hundred thousand distinct CDR3 sequences, with roughly 46% as singletons. This clonotype was counted many times. The antigen remains unidentified. The source is an adult woman with Graves' disease, either hyperthyroidism or ophthalmopathy (not recorded which). J is TRBJ1-5 and V is TRBV5-1, with 8 bases lining up with TRBD1. The sequenced sample consisted of peripheral blood or thyroid tissue (not recorded which). CDR3 coding DNA: TGCGCCAGCAGCTTGGGGACAGGGATCCTAAATCAGCCCCAGCATTTT. Residues: CASSLGTGILNQPQHF.